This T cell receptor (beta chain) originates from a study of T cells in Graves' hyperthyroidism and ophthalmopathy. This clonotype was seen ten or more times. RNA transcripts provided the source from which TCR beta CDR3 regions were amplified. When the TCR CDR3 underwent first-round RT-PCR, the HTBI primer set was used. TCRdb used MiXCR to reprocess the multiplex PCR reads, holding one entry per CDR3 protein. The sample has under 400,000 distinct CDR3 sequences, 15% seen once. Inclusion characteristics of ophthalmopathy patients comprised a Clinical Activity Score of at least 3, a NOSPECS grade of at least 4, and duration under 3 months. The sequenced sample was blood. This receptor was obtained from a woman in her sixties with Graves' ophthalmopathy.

The CDR3 DNA reads TGTGCCTGGAGGCTAGCGGGAGGGTCCAATGAGCAGTTCTTC. Amino acids: CAWRLAGGSNEQFF. V is TRBV30 and J is TRBJ2-1; TRBD2 aligns across 12 bases. The CDR3 covers 14 residues. V shed 3 bases and J 6 bases; nucleotides not matched to a gene: 3. The germline gives CDR1 GTSNPN, CDR2 SVGIG (reference sequence). Combining the CDR3 with reference TRBV30 and TRBJ2-1 gives the whole variable domain SQTIHQWPATLVQPVGSPLSLECTVEGTSNPNLYWYRQAAGRGLQLLFYSVGIGQISSEVPQNLSASRPQDRQFILSSKKLLLSDSGFYLCAWRLAGGSNEQFFGPGTRLTVL.